This T cell receptor beta chain was identified during a study of cytomegalovirus exposure and HLA in healthy donors. PCR involved 60 Vbeta and 13 Jbeta primers. The method was immunoSEQ multiplex PCR; TCRdb's version includes in-frame clones alone and lacks a portion of them. Its clone listing holds approximately 100,000 clones. Study results and limitations: Later findings reportedly placed an Asian-associated ancestry cluster below the approximately 620-donor mean for N-insertions.

About this clone: The antigen remains unidentified.

The CDR3 runs 17 residues. Germline V gene sequence: CDR1 LGHNA, CDR2 YSLEER. Unmatched junction bases numbered 8, after V lost 1 base and J lost 4 bases. The sample taken for sequencing was PBMCs. The genes are TRBV4-3 and TRBJ2-5; 11 bases map to TRBD2. The sequence was collected from a man aged 40-50 years in good health and CMV-seronegative. CDR3 amino acids: CASSQVWASGGLETQYF. The DNA for the CDR3 is TGCGCCAGCAGCCAAGTGTGGGCTAGCGGGGGGCTAGAGACCCAGTACTTC.